These 10 T cell receptor beta chains were sequenced from one sample in a study of cytomegalovirus exposure and HLA in healthy donors. In the PCR, 60 Vbeta and 13 Jbeta primers were used. Here immunoSEQ multiplex PCR was the method, and the copy in TCRdb shows in-frame clones only, minus some. The sample table sets out 130,000 to 150,000 clones. The sample taken for sequencing was PBMCs. The receptor set was obtained from a male donor in good health and CMV-seronegative.

The CDR3 loop is CASSIPTGPVGYTF. The CDR3 bases are TGTGCCAGTAGTATACCGACAGGGCCAGTCGGCTACACCTTC. This chain links TRBV19 with TRBJ1-2; 7 nucleotides match TRBD1. J lost 8 bases, V lost 2 bases, and 8 bases had no gene match. There are 14 residues in the CDR3. Germline CDR1 is LNHDA and CDR2 is SQIVND (reference sequence).

J is TRBJ2-7 and V is TRBV4-3; D unclear. The germline gives CDR1 LGHNA, CDR2 YSLEER. Trimming took off 4 bases at V and 4 bases at J, with 17 bases between the two ends. The CDR3 contains 15 residues. This CDR3 is CASSLTRSSEYEQYF. CDR3 DNA: TGCGCCAGCAGCCTAACCAGGTCATCTGAGTACGAGCAGTACTTC.

The gene calls are TRBV9 and TRBJ1-1; TRBD1 might be the D (5 bases). This CDR3 has 13 residues. Trimming removed 3 bases from V and 5 bases from J, with 11 bases in between. The germline gives CDR1 SGDLS, CDR2 YYNGEE. The CDR3 here is CASSGFGGTEAFF. DNA for the CDR3: TGTGCCAGCAGCGGCTTCGGGGGAACTGAAGCTTTCTTT.

The chain combines TRBV25-1 with TRBJ2-2; 7 positions match TRBD1. Germline assignment: CDR1 MGHDK and CDR2 SYGVNS. The CDR3 spans 14 residues. Trimming at V came to 4 bases and at J to 4 bases, leaving 3 bases not matched to a gene. Here the CDR3 reads CASSGDRSTGELFF. The CDR3 DNA follows: TGTGCCAGCAGTGGGGACAGATCCACCGGGGAGCTGTTTTTT.

The rearrangement joins TRBV29-1 to TRBJ1-1; 9 bases are a match to TRBD1. V lost 7 bases and J lost 1; bases outside the gene matches: 1. The CDR3 runs 12 residues. Germline values: CDR1 SQVTM, CDR2 ANQGSEA. The CDR3 is CSADRGNTEAFF. For the CDR3, the DNA is TGCAGCGCGGACAGGGGGAACACTGAAGCTTTCTTT.

The rearrangement uses TRBV7-9 and TRBJ1-1; perhaps TRBD1 as D (5 bases). CDR3 length: 14 residues. V gave up 4 bases and J gave up 5 bases, with 14 bases separating them. CDR1 is SEHNR, CDR2 FQNEAQ, per germline (reference sequence). DNA of the CDR3: TGTGCCAGCAGCTCTTTGCGGGGGAAGACTGAAGCTTTCTTT. This sequence encodes CASSSLRGKTEAFF. The full variable domain, its missing parts supplied by reference TRBV7-9 and TRBJ1-1, is DTGVSQNPRHKITKRGQNVTFRCDPISEHNRLYWYRQTLGQGPEFLTYFQNEAQLEKSRLLSDRFSAERPKGSFSTLEIQRTEQGDSAMYLCASSSLRGKTEAFFGQGTRLTVV.

The CDR3 spells CASSLRAGHQPQHF. CDR3 bases: TGTGCCAGCAGCTTAAGGGCAGGGCACCAGCCCCAGCATTTT. This chain connects TRBV7-2 to TRBJ1-5; tentative D call: TRBD1 (5 bases). This CDR3 contains 14 residues. In germline, CDR1 is SGHTA, CDR2 FQGNSA. Trimming took off 2 bases at V and 7 bases at J, with 12 bases between the two ends.

The chain recombines TRBV30 with TRBJ1-3, with D hard to call. The CDR3 spans 17 residues. CDR1 is GTSNPN, CDR2 SVGIG, per germline (reference sequence). Trimming took 0 bases from V and 0 from J, leaving 15 bases between them. CDR3 bases: TGTGCCTGGAGTGTAAGCCGGGGTCCCTACTCTGGAAACACCATATATTTT. This translates into CAWSVSRGPYSGNTIYF.

The chain links TRBV9 to TRBJ1-1, with D maybe TRBD1 (6 bases). CDR1 is SGDLS, CDR2 YYNGEE, per germline. The CDR3 consists of 14 residues. V dropped 3 bases and J dropped 0 bases, with 9 bases sitting between them. CDR3 residues: CASSAGHMNTEAFF. As DNA, the CDR3 is TGTGCCAGCAGCGCGGGACACATGAACACTGAAGCTTTCTTT.

V and J are TRBV7-7 and TRBJ1-4; 7 bases are shared with TRBD1. Germline V lookup: CDR1 SSHAT, CDR2 FNYEAQ (reference sequence). The V and J ends lost 5 bases and 0 bases, in that order; junction bases with no gene match: 12. This CDR3 region has 18 residues. In nucleotides, the CDR3 is TGTGCCAGCAGCCAGGGACAGCGTCACCCCGCAACTAATGAAAAACTGTTTTTT. Translated, it gives CASSQGQRHPATNEKLFF.